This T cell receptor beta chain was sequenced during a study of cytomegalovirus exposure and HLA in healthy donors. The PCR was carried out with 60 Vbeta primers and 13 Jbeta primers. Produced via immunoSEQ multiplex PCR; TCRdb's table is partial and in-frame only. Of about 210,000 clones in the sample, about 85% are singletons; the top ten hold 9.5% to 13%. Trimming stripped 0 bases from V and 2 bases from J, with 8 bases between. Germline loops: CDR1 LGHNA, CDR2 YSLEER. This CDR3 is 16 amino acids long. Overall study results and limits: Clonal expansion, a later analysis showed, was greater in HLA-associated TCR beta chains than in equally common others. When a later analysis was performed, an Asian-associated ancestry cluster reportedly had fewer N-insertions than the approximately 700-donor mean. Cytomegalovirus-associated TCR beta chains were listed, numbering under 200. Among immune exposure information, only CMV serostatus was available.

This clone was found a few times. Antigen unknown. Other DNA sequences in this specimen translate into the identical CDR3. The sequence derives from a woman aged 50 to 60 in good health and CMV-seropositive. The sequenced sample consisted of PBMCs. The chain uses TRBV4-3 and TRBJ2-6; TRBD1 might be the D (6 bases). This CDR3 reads CASSQDQGTGANVLTF. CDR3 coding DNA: TGCGCCAGCAGCCAAGATCAGGGGACTGGGGCCAACGTCCTGACTTTC.